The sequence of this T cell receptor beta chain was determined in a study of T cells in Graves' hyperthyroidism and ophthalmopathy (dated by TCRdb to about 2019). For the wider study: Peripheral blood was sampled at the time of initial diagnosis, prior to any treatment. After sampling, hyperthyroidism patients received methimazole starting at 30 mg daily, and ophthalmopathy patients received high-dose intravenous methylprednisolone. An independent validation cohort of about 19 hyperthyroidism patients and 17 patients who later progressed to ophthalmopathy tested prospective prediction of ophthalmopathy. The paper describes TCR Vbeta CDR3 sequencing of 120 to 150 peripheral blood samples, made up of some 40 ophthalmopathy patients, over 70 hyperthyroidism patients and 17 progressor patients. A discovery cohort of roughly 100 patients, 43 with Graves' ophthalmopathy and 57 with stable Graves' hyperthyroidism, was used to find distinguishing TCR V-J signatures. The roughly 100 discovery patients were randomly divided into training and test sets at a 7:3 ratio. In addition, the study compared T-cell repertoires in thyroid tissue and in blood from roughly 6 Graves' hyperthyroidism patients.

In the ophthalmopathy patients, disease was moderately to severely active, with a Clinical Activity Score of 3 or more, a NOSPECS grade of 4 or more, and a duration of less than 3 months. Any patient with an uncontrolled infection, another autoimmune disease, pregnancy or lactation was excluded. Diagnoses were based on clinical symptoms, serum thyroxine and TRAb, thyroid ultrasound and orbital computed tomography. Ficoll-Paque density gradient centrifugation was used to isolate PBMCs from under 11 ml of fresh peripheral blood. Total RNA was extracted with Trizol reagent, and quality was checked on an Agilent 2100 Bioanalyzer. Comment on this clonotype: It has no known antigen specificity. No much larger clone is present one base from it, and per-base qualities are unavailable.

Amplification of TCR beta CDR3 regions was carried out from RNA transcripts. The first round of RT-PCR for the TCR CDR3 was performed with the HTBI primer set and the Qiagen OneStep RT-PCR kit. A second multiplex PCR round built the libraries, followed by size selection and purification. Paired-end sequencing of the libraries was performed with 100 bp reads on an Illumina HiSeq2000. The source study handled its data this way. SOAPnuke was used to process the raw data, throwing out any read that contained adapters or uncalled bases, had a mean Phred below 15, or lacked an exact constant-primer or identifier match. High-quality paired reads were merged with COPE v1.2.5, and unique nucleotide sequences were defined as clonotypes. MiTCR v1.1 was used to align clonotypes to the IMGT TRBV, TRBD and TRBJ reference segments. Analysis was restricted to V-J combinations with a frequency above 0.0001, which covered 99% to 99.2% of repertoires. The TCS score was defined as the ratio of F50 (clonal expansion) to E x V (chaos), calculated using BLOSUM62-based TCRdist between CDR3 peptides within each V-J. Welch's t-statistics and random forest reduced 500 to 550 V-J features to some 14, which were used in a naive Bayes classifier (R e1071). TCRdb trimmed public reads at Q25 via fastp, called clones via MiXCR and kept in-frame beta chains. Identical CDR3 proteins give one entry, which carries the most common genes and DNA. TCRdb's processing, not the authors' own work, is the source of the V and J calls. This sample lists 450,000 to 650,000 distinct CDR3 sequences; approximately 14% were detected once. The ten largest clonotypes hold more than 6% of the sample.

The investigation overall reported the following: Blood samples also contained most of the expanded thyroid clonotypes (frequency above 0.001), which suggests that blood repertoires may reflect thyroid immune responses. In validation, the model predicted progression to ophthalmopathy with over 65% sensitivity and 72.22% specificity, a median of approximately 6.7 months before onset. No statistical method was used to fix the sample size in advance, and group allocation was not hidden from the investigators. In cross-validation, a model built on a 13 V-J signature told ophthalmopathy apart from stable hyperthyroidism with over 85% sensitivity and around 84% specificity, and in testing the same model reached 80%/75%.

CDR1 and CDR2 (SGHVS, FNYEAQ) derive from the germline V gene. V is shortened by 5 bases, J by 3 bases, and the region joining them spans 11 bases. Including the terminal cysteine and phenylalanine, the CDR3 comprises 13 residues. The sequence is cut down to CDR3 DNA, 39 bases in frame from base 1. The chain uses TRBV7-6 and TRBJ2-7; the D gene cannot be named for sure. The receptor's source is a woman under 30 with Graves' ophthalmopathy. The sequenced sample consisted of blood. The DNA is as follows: TGTGCCAGCAGCCCCTCTGACCGCTACGAGCAGTACTTC. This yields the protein CASSPSDRYEQYF.